Included here is one T cell receptor (beta chain) sequence, with context. Different DNA sequences within this sample yield the same CDR3. Germline V gene sequence: CDR1 SGDLS, CDR2 YYNGEE. V lost 2 bases to trimming and J lost 2 bases; unmatched junction nucleotides: 2. The CDR3 spans 15 residues. This sample was included in a study of blood T cell repertoires in COVID-19. Method: immunoSEQ multiplex PCR; TCRdb's copy keeps in-frame clones and lacks some. The repertoire holds hundreds of thousands of clones, with roughly 86% as singletons. The rearrangement links TRBV9 to TRBJ2-1; TRBD2 aligns across 9 bases. The sample comprised PBMCs or T cells enriched from blood (not recorded which). The clonotype comes from a woman aged 18-29 years who had recovered from COVID-19. The CDR3 is CASSVGGGAYNEQFF. The CDR3 DNA reads as TGTGCCAGCAGCGTGGGCGGGGGGGCCTACAATGAGCAGTTCTTC.